One sample yielded the 28 T cell receptor beta chains listed below, sequenced in a study of T-cell reconstitution after alpha-beta-depleted transplantation in children. Researchers prepared the TCRbeta library using unique molecular identifiers, the study reports. TCRdb itself ran the PCR reads through MiXCR, one entry per CDR3 protein. The sample holds around 300,000 distinct CDR3 sequences; more than 20% are singletons and the top ten take 10% to 11%. Sequencing was performed on PBMCs, mostly from graft donor cells, taken 180 days after TCRalphabeta/CD19-depleted stem cell transplant. These receptors were taken from a male patient between 10 and 17 years old who had a stem cell transplant for acute lymphoblastic leukemia, so the T cells may come from the graft donor.

The chain recombines TRBV7-2 with TRBJ1-2; the D is unclear. In germline, CDR1 is SGHTA, CDR2 FQGNSA. The CDR3 contains 14 residues. V was trimmed by 1 base and J by 2 bases, leaving 8 bases between them. Written as DNA, the CDR3 is TGTGCCAGCAGCTTAGGGGCCAGGAACTATGGCTACACCTTC. Translated, it gives CASSLGARNYGYTF.

The chain recombines TRBV5-1 with TRBJ2-7; a possible D gene is TRBD1 (5 bases). The germline gives CDR1 SGHRS, CDR2 YFSETQ. Trimming took 1 base from V and 0 from J, leaving 26 bases between them. The CDR3 consists of 20 residues. The CDR3 protein is CASSLLVDKSKNGFSYEQYF. DNA of the CDR3: TGCGCCAGCAGCTTGTTGGTGGACAAGTCAAAAAATGGGTTCTCCTACGAGCAGTACTTC.

The chain combines TRBV5-4 with TRBJ2-7; maybe TRBD2 (5 bases). CDR1 SGHNT and CDR2 YYREEE come from the germline V gene (reference sequence). Trimming cost V 2 bases and J 3 bases, with 21 bases left between them. The CDR3 is 17 amino acids. The CDR3, as DNA: TGTGCCAGCAGCTTTGGTTATTGGCTAGCTGGGAACTACGAGCAGTACTTC. Encoded protein: CASSFGYWLAGNYEQYF.

The CDR3 is CASSKKASGSTKTQYF. In nucleotides, the CDR3 is TGTGCCAGCAGTAAAAAGGCTAGCGGGAGCACTAAGACCCAGTACTTC. This chain links TRBV12-3 or TRBV12-4 with TRBJ2-5; the match to TRBD2 covers 10 bases. The CDR3 extends over 16 amino acids. The V gene end was trimmed by 5 bases and the J gene end by 6 bases; junction bases not matched to a gene: 12.

The V gene is TRBV7-3, the J gene TRBJ2-7; D may match TRBD1 or TRBD2 (6 bases each). Germline V gene sequence: CDR1 SGHTA, CDR2 FQGTGA. Trimming took off 5 bases at V and 5 bases at J, with 16 bases between the two ends. The CDR3 consists of 14 residues. This chain's CDR3 is CASSQKGGIDEQYF. CDR3 in DNA: TGTGCCAGCAGCCAAAAGGGGGGCATCGACGAGCAGTACTTC.

The chain joins TRBV6-5 to TRBJ2-2; 8 nucleotides agree with TRBD1. V lost 2 bases, J lost 7 bases, and 15 bases stayed unmatched. Germline V gene data show CDR1 as MNHEY and CDR2 as SVGAGI. There are 18 residues in the CDR3. CDR3 in DNA: TGTGCCAGCAGTTACCTTCGACAGGGGCAAGGGTCGGGCGGGGAGCTGTTTTTT. Translating it yields CASSYLRQGQGSGGELFF.

This clonotype has just a few counts. The chain recombines TRBV5-1 with TRBJ2-7; possibly TRBD2 for D (5 bases). V shed 0 bases and J shed 1 base, with 17 bases lying between them. Germline CDR1 SGHRS, CDR2 YFSETQ. The CDR3 spans 17 residues. The chain's CDR3 is CASSLGPTRLLSYEQYF. CDR3 coding DNA: TGCGCCAGCAGCTTGGGACCCACCAGACTACTATCCTACGAGCAGTACTTC.

The chain recombines TRBV10-3 with TRBJ1-1; D gene uncertain. Germline V lookup: CDR1 ENHRY, CDR2 SYGVKD. With 0 bases removed from V and 0 bases from J, the gap between germline ends came to 8 bases. The CDR3 covers 15 residues. Written as DNA, the CDR3 is TGTGCCATCAGTGAGTCAGGCCAGGTGAACACTGAAGCTTTCTTT. Residues: CAISESGQVNTEAFF.

The chain carries TRBV6-1 and TRBJ2-7, with 9 positions matching TRBD2. CDR1 MNHNS and CDR2 SASEGT come from the germline V gene. The trim removed 7 bases at V and 1 base at J, leaving 11 bases unmatched. The CDR3 totals 16 residues. CDR3 DNA sequence: TGTGCCAGCAAGAGTAGCGGGGGCTCCAAGTCCTACGAGCAGTACTTC. Residues: CASKSSGGSKSYEQYF.

This clonotype was recorded a few times. The gene calls are TRBV5-1 and TRBJ2-7; D remains unclear. CDR1 and CDR2 from the germline V gene are SGHRS and YFSETQ. CDR3 length: 15 residues. Deletions cut 0 bases from V and 0 bases from J, with 10 bases between. CDR3 region: CASSLDGRPSYEQYF. In nucleotides, the CDR3 is TGCGCCAGCAGCTTGGACGGGCGGCCCTCCTACGAGCAGTACTTC. The whole variable domain, filled in from reference TRBV5-1 and TRBJ2-7, reads KAGVTQTPRYLIKTRGQQVTLSCSPISGHRSVSWYQQTPGQGLQFLFEYFSETQRNKGNFPGRFSGRQFSNSRSEMNVSTLELGDSALYLCASSLDGRPSYEQYFGPGTRLTVT.

This clonotype was observed a handful of times. This rearrangement joins TRBV29-1 to TRBJ1-2; D is uncertain. V lost 0 bases, J lost 2 bases, and 13 bases lay in between. This CDR3 is 15 amino acids long. Germline lookup yields CDR1 SQVTM and CDR2 ANQGSEA. CDR3 sequence (DNA): TGCAGCGTTGAAGATCGACGACGGGTCAACTATGGCTACACCTTC. Its translation: CSVEDRRRVNYGYTF.

The chain recombines TRBV20-1 with TRBJ2-1; 11 bases agree with TRBD2. J lost 7 bases, V lost 2 bases, and 10 bases had no gene match. Germline V gene sequence: CDR1 DFQATT, CDR2 SNEGSKA (reference sequence). The CDR3 spans 16 residues. This CDR3 reads CSARPGTSGMVNEQFF. The CDR3 bases are TGCAGTGCTAGACCCGGGACTAGCGGTATGGTGAATGAGCAGTTCTTC.

This clonotype came up a few times. The rearrangement joins TRBV7-9 to TRBJ2-7; 7 bases fit TRBD2. With V trimmed by 4 bases and J by 3 bases, 9 bases remained unmatched. Germline values: CDR1 SEHNR, CDR2 FQNEAQ (reference sequence). The CDR3 runs to 15 residues. The CDR3 DNA sequence: TGTGCCAGCAGCTCCCAGCAGCGGGGAGTCTACGAGCAGTACTTC. The encoded protein is CASSSQQRGVYEQYF.

CDR3 nucleotides: TGCGCCAGCAGCCTCGGACGGGGTCCCTACGAGCAGTACTTC. Translated, it gives CASSLGRGPYEQYF. The V and J genes are TRBV5-1 and TRBJ2-7; perhaps TRBD2 as D (5 bases). The CDR3 consists of 14 residues. The V and J ends lost 4 bases and 2 bases respectively, with 13 bases between them. Germline values: CDR1 SGHRS, CDR2 YFSETQ.

J is TRBJ2-5 and V is TRBV18; 7 nucleotides match TRBD1. Looked up from germline, CDR1 is KGHSH and CDR2 is LQKENI. V lost 3 bases to trimming and J lost 2 bases; unmatched junction nucleotides: 3. CDR3 length: 14 residues. Here the CDR3 DNA reads TGTGCCAGCTCACCGCTACAGGGGCAAGAGACCCAGTACTTC. Translation: CASSPLQGQETQYF.

This sequence joins TRBV20-1 and TRBJ2-1; weak D call: TRBD1 (5 bases). The germline V gene has CDR1 DFQATT and CDR2 SNEGSKA (reference sequence). This CDR3 contains 15 residues. Trimming shortened V by 1 base and J by 7 bases, and 17 bases separated the two germline ends. The CDR3 DNA follows: TGCAGTGCTAGAGTTGGGCAGGGAAGGGAAAATGAGCAGTTCTTC. Translation: CSARVGQGRENEQFF.

The V gene is TRBV30, the J gene TRBJ2-7, with 11 bases that match TRBD2. V lost 3 bases and J lost 6; bases outside the gene matches: 4. The CDR3 has 13 amino acids. Per the germline V gene, CDR1 is GTSNPN and CDR2 is SVGIG (reference sequence). CDR3 residues: CAWSLLAGVEQYF. CDR3 coding DNA: TGTGCCTGGAGCTTACTAGCGGGAGTCGAGCAGTACTTC.

The chain couples TRBV4-1 to TRBJ1-6; D not certain. The germline V gene has CDR1 MGHRA and CDR2 YSYEKL. The CDR3 consists of 15 residues. Deletions cut 3 bases from V and 5 bases from J, with 11 bases between. The CDR3 bases are TGCGCCAGCAGCCACACTTGGCGGGATAATTCACCCCTCCACTTT. Translated: CASSHTWRDNSPLHF.

The chain employs TRBV15 and TRBJ2-7; D is undetermined. This CDR3 is built from 13 residues. Trimming shortened V by 0 bases and J by 7 bases, and 10 bases separated the two germline ends. Looked up from germline, CDR1 is LNHNV and CDR2 is YYDKDF (reference sequence). In DNA, the CDR3 is TGTGCCACCAGCAGAGATCCCAGATCGGAGCAGTACTTC. It encodes CATSRDPRSEQYF.

A few counts support this clonotype. The chain couples TRBV5-1 to TRBJ2-5, with 9 bases lining up with TRBD1. The CDR3 sequence is 14 residues long. After removal of 4 bases from V and 5 bases from J, the junction contained 6 bases not matched to a gene. CDR1 is SGHRS and CDR2 is YFSETQ in the germline V gene. CDR3 in amino acids: CASSRTGGFETQYF. The CDR3 DNA reads TGCGCCAGCAGCCGTACAGGGGGCTTCGAGACCCAGTACTTC.

The J gene is TRBJ2-4, the V gene TRBV20-1, with D perhaps TRBD2 (6 bases). CDR3 length equals 14 residues. Trimming pared 5 bases from V and 1 base from J, leaving 12 bases between. Looked up from germline, CDR1 is DFQATT and CDR2 is SNEGSKA (reference sequence). The CDR3 spells CSAVLALAKNIQYF. In DNA, the CDR3 is TGCAGTGCTGTTCTAGCGTTGGCCAAAAACATTCAGTACTTC.

The V gene is TRBV6-6, the J gene TRBJ1-2; D gene unclear. The CDR3 consists of 11 residues. Germline V gives CDR1 MNHNY, CDR2 SVGAGI (reference sequence). Trimming took off 0 bases at V and 8 bases at J, with 4 bases between the two ends. CDR3 region: CASSYSSGYTF. The CDR3 region has the DNA TGTGCCAGCAGTTACTCGTCGGGCTACACCTTC.

This clonotype was observed a few times. The CDR3 coding sequence is TGTGCCAGCAGTGACCAGGGGGCCGGTTTCTATGAGCAGTTCTTC. Translated: CASSDQGAGFYEQFF. The chain joins TRBV2 to TRBJ2-1; 8 nucleotides line up with TRBD1. The trim removed 3 bases at V and 8 bases at J, leaving 9 bases unmatched. This CDR3 region has 15 residues. The germline V gene has CDR1 SNHLY and CDR2 FYNNEI.

In DNA form, the CDR3 reads TGTGCCAGCTCACCGGGGTTGAGTCTCACAGATACGCAGTATTTT. Translated: CASSPGLSLTDTQYF. The gene calls are TRBV18 and TRBJ2-3; D gene uncertain. CDR1 is KGHSH and CDR2 is LQKENI in the germline V gene. The CDR3 sequence is 15 residues long. Trimming took 3 bases from V and 2 from J, leaving 12 bases between them.

This clonotype was counted only a few times. The gene calls are TRBV5-6 and TRBJ1-2, with D possibly TRBD1 on 6 matching bases. CDR1 and CDR2 (germline): SGHDT, YYEEEE. The V gene lost 1 base and the J gene lost 6 bases, with 7 bases spanning the gap. The CDR3 length is 12 residues. CDR3 bases: TGTGCCAGCAGCTTGCCAGGGGATGGCTACACCTTC. It codes for CASSLPGDGYTF.

The V gene is TRBV3-1, the J gene TRBJ2-3, with D possibly being TRBD2 (5 bases). This CDR3 has 17 residues. CDR1 and CDR2 from the germline V gene are LGHDT and YNNKEL (reference sequence). Trimming removed 0 bases from V and 2 bases from J, with 15 bases in between. CDR3 DNA sequence: TGTGCCAGCAGCCAAGATTATTCCTGGAGGATCACAGATACGCAGTATTTT. Encoded protein: CASSQDYSWRITDTQYF.

This clonotype was found a few times. The V call is TRBV6-1, the J call TRBJ2-5; possibly TRBD2 for D (5 bases). The germline V gene encodes CDR1 MNHNS and CDR2 SASEGT. This CDR3 comprises 15 residues. With 9 bases removed from V and 0 bases from J, the gap between germline ends came to 17 bases. CDR3 region: CASSITWEYQETQYF. The DNA of the CDR3 is TGTGCCAGTTCGATTACCTGGGAGTACCAAGAGACCCAGTACTTC.

The chain uses TRBV7-9 and TRBJ2-7; 9 nucleotides line up with TRBD2. V gave up 5 bases and J gave up 3 bases; unmatched junction bases: 2. Germline V gene sequence: CDR1 SEHNR, CDR2 FQNEAQ (reference sequence). This CDR3 spans 13 amino acids. CDR3 sequence (DNA): TGTGCCAGCAGCCCAGCGGGGGGCTACGAGCAGTACTTC. It translates to CASSPAGGYEQYF.